This TCR beta chain came from a study of T cell responses to AZD1222 COVID-19 vaccine. Study-level information: Second doses were pooled across both intervals (about 4 or about 12 weeks). Findings and limits, study-wide: Donors in the cohort were predominantly white British and more often female, and clonal diversity was possibly underestimated. Regions 160-218 and 743-854 dominated among vaccine-associated CD4 TCRs spanning spike.

Turning to this clone: Its specificity is not known.

The table came from immunoSEQ multiplex PCR; TCRdb's copy has only in-frame clones and leaves some out. Among more than 95,000 clones, around 89% were seen once, and the ten largest hold 7.5%. The starting material was peripheral blood, obtained on day 0 of AZD1222 vaccination. The clonotype comes from an adult in good health.

The CDR3 DNA sequence: TGTGCCGGCTTTCCTGGCTACACCTTC. Its translation: CAGFPGYTF. This chain joins TRBV7-9 and TRBJ1-2; the D is unclear. The CDR3 spans 9 residues. V dropped 11 bases and J dropped 7 bases, with 8 bases sitting between them. Germline V CDR1 and CDR2: SEHNR, FQNEAQ (reference sequence). Supplemented by reference TRBV7-9 and TRBJ1-2, the full variable domain reads DTGVSQNPRHKITKRGQNVTFRCDPISEHNRLYWYRQTLGQGPEFLTYFQNEAQLEKSRLLSDRFSAERPKGSFSTLEIQRTEQGDSAMYLCAGFPGYTFGSGTRLTVV.